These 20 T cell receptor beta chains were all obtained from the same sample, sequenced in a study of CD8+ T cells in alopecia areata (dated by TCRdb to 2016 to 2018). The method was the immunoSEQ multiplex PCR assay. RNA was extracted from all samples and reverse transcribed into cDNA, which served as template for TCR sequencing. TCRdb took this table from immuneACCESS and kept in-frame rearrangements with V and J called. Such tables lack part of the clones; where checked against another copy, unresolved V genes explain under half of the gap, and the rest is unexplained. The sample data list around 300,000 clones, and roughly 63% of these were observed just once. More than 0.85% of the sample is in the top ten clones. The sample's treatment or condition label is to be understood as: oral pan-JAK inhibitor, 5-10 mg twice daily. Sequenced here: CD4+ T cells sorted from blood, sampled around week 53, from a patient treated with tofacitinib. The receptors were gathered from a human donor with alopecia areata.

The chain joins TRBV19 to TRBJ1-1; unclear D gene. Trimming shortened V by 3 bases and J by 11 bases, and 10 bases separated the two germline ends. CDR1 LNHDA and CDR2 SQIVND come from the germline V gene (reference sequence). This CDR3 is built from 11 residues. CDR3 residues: CASSISNAAFF. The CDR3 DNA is TGTGCCAGTAGTATCTCCAACGCGGCTTTCTTT.

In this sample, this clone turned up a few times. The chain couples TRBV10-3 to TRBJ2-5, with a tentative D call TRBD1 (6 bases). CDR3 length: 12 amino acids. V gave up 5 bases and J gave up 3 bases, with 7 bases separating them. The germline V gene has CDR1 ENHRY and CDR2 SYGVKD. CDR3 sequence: CAISNREETQYF. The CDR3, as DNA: TGTGCCATCAGTAACAGGGAAGAGACCCAGTACTTC.

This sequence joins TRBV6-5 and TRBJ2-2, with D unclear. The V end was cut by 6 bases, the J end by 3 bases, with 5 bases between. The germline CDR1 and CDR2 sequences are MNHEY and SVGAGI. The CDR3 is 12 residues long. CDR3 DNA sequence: TGTGCCAGCAGACCAGACACCGGGGAGCTGTTTTTT. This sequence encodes CASRPDTGELFF.

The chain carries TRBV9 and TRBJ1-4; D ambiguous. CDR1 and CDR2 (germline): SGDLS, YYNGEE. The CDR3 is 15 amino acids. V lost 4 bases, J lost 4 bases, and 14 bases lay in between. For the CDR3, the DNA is TGTGCCAGCAGCCCAACTACAGCGTTTAATGAAAAACTGTTTTTT. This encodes CASSPTTAFNEKLFF.

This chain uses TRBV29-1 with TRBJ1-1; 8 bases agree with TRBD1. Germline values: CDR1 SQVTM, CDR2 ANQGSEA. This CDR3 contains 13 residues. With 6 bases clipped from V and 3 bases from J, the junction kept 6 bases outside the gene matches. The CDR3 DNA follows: TGCAGCGTGCGGACAGGGATGGACACTGAAGCTTTCTTT. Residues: CSVRTGMDTEAFF.

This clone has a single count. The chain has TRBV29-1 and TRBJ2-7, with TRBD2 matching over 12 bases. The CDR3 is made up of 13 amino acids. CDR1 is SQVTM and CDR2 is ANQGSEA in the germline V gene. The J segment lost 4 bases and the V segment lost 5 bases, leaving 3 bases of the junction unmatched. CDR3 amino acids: CSVWTSGAYEQYF. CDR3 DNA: TGCAGCGTTTGGACTAGCGGGGCGTACGAGCAGTACTTC.

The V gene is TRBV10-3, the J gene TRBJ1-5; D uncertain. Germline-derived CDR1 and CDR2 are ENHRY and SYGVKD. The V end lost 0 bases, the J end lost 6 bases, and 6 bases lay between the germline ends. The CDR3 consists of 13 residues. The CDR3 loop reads CAISESASQPQHF. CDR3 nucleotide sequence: TGTGCCATCAGTGAGTCCGCAAGTCAGCCCCAGCATTTT.

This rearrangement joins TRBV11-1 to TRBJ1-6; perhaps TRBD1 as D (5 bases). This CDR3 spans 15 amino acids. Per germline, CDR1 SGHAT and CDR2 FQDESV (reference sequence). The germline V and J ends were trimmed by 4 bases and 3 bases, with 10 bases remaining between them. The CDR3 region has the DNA TGTGCCAGCAGCTCGGGACCGCTCTATAATTCACCCCTCCACTTT. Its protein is CASSSGPLYNSPLHF. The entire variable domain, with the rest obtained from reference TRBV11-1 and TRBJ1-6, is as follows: EAEVAQSPRYKITEKSQAVAFWCDPISGHATLYWYRQILGQGPELLVQFQDESVVDDSQLPKDRFSAERLKGVDSTLKIQPAELGDSAMYLCASSSGPLYNSPLHFGNGTRLTVT.

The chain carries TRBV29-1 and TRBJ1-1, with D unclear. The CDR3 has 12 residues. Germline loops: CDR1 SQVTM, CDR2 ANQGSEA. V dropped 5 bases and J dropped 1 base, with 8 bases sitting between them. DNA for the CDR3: TGCAGCGTTAGGGTCACGAACACTGAAGCTTTCTTT. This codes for CSVRVTNTEAFF.

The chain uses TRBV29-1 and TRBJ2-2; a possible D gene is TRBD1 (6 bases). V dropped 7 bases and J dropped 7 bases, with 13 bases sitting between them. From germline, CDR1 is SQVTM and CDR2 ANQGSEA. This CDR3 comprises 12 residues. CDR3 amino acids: CSAGQKVGELFF. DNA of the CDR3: TGCAGCGCCGGACAGAAGGTCGGGGAGCTGTTTTTT.

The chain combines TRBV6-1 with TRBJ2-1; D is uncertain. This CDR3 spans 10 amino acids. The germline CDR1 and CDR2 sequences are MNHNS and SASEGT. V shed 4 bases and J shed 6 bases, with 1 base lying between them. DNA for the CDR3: TGTGCCAGCAGTGCCAATGAGCAGTTCTTC. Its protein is CASSANEQFF.

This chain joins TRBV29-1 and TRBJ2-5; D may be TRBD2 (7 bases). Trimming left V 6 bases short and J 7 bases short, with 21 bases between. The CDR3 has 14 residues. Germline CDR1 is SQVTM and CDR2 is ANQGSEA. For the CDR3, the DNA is TGCAGCGTGGGAACAGGGTTTCCGGGAGGGACCCAGTACTTC. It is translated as CSVGTGFPGGTQYF.

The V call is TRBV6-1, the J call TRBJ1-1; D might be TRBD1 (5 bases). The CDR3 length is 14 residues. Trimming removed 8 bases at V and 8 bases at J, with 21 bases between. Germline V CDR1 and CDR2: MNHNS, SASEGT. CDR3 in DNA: TGTGCCAGCCCCAAACCGGGGGGGTCGGAAGAAGCTTTCTTT. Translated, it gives CASPKPGGSEEAFF.

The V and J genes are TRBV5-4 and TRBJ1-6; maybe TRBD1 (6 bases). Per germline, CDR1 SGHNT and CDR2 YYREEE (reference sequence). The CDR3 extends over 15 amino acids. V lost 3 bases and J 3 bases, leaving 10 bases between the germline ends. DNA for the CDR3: TGTGCCAGCAGCTCGGACAGCCTCTATAATTCACCCCTCCACTTT. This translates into CASSSDSLYNSPLHF. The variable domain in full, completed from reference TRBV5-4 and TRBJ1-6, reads ETGVTQSPTHLIKTRGQQVTLRCSSQSGHNTVSWYQQALGQGPQFIFQYYREEENGRGNFPPRFSGLQFPNYSSELNVNALELDDSALYLCASSSDSLYNSPLHFGNGTRLTVT.

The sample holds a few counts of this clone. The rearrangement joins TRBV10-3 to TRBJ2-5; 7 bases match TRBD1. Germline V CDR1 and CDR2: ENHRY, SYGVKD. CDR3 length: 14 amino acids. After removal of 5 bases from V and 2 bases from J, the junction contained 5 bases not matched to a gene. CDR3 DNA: TGTGCCATCAGTCGCCCGGGACAGCAAGAGACCCAGTACTTC. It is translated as CAISRPGQQETQYF.

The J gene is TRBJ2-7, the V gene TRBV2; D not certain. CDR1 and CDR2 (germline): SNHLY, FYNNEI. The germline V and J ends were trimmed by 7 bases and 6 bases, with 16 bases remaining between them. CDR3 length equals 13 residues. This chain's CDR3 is CASNTNLWVEQYF. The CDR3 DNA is TGTGCCAGCAATACTAACTTGTGGGTCGAGCAGTACTTC.

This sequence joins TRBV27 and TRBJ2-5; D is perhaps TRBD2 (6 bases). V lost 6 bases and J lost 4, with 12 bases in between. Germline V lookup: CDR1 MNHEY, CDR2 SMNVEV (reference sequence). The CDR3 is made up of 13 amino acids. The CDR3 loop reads CASRLAGGETQYF. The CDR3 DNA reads TGTGCCAGCAGACTAGCAGGAGGAGAGACCCAGTACTTC.

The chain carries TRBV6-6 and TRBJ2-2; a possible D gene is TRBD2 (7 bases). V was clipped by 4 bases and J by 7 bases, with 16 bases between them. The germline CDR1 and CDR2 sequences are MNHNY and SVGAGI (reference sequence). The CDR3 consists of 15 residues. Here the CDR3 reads CASSSTQGRDGELFF. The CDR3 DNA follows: TGTGCCAGCAGTTCCACGCAGGGGAGGGACGGGGAGCTGTTTTTT.

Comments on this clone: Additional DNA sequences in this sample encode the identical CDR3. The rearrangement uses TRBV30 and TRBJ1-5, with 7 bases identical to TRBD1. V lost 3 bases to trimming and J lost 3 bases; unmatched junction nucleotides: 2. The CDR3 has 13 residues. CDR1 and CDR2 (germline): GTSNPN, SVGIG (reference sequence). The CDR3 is CAWRGQSNQPQHF. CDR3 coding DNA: TGTGCCTGGAGGGGACAGTCCAATCAGCCCCAGCATTTT. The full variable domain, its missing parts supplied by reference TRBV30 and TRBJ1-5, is SQTIHQWPATLVQPVGSPLSLECTVEGTSNPNLYWYRQAAGRGLQLLFYSVGIGQISSEVPQNLSASRPQDRQFILSSKKLLLSDSGFYLCAWRGQSNQPQHFGDGTRLSIL.

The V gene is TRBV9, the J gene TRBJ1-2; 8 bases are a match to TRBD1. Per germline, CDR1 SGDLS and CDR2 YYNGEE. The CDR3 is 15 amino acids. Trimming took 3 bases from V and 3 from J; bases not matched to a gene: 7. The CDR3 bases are TGTGCCAGCAGCGCGACCTCAGGGGGCCACTATGGCTACACCTTC. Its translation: CASSATSGGHYGYTF.